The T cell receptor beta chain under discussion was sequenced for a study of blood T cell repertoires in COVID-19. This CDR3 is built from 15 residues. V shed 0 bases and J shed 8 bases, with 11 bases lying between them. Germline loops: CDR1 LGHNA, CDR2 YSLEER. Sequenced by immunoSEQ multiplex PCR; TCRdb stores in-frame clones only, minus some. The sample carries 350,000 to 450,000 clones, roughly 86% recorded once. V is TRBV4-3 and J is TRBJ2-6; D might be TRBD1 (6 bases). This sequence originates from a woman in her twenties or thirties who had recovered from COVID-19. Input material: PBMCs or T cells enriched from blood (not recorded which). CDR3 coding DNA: TGCGCCAGCAGCCAAGATCGTGGGACAACCAACGTCCTGACTTTC. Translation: CASSQDRGTTNVLTF.